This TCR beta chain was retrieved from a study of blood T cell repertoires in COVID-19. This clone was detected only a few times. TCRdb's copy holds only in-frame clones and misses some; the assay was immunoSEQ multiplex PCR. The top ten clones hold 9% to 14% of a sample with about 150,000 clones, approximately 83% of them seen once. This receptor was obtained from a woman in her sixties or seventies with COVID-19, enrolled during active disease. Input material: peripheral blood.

Written as DNA, the CDR3 is TGTGCCAGCAGCGGGGACAGTCCTGGAAACACCATATATTTT. It yields the protein CASSGDSPGNTIYF. V is TRBV6-5 and J is TRBJ1-3; 7 positions match TRBD1. The trim removed 6 bases at V and 2 bases at J, leaving 4 bases unmatched. The germline V gene encodes CDR1 MNHEY and CDR2 SVGAGI. The CDR3 runs to 14 residues.